This TCR beta chain was profiled in a study of blood T cell repertoires in COVID-19. At the level of the study: The samples span acute and convalescent COVID-19 from the United States, Italy and Spain.

This table comes from immunoSEQ multiplex PCR, and its TCRdb copy is limited to in-frame clones, with some not included. Here the sample spans tens of thousands of clones, roughly nine tenths being singletons. Per the germline V gene, CDR1 is LNHDA and CDR2 is SQIVND (reference sequence). This CDR3 region has 15 residues. Trimming shortened V by 1 base and J by 4 bases, and 11 bases separated the two germline ends. Sequenced: peripheral blood. V gene TRBV19 combines with J gene TRBJ1-5, with a tentative D call TRBD1 (5 bases). The sequence was collected from a man between 60 and 75 years old with acute or convalescent COVID-19. CDR3 DNA sequence: TGTGCCAGTAGTATAGGGGGCCATCTTAATCAGCCCCAGCATTTT. Protein: CASSIGGHLNQPQHF.